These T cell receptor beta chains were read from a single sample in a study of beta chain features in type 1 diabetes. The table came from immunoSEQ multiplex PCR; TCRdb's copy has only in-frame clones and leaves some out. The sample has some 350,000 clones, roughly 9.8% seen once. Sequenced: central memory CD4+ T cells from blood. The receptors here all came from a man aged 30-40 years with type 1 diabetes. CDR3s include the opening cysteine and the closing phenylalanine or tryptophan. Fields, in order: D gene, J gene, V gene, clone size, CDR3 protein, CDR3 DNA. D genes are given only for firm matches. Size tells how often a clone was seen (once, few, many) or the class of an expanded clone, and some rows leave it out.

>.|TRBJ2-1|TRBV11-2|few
CASSLDQGGSGIYNEQFF
TGTGCCAGCAGCTTAGATCAGGGAGGAAGCGGAATATACAATGAGCAGTTCTTC
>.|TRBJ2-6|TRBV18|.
CASSRGVSGANVLTF
TGTGCCAGCTCTAGAGGGGTCTCTGGGGCCAACGTCCTGACTTTC
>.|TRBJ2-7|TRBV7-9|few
CASSEGGSGEQYF
TGTGCCAGCAGCGAGGGGGGTAGCGGTGAGCAGTACTTC
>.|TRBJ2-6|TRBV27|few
CASSKSSSGANVLTF
TGTGCCAGCTCCAAGTCGTCCTCTGGGGCCAACGTCCTGACTTTC
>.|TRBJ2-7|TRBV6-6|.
CASTSPPAEQYF
TGTGCCAGCACCTCTCCGCCGGCCGAGCAGTACTTC
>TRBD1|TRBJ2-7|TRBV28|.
CASSYDRDYEQYF
TGTGCCAGCAGTTACGACAGGGACTACGAGCAGTACTTC
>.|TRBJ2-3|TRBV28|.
CASQGPSTDTQYF
TGTGCCAGCCAGGGGCCTAGCACAGATACGCAGTATTTT
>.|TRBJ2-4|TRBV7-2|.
CASRREAKNIQYF
TGTGCCAGCAGAAGGGAGGCCAAAAACATTCAGTACTTC
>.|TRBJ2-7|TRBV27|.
CASSGTGGEQYF
TGTGCCAGCAGTGGAACGGGTGGCGAGCAGTACTTC
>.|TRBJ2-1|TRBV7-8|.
CASSFDEHRNNEQFF
TGTGCCAGCAGCTTTGATGAACATAGAAACAATGAGCAGTTCTTC
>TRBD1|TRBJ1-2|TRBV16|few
CASSPLGQGLGYGYTF
TGTGCCAGCAGCCCCTTGGGACAGGGCCTAGGCTATGGCTACACCTTC
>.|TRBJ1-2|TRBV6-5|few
CASSPQGNYGYTF
TGTGCCAGCAGCCCTCAGGGTAACTATGGCTACACCTTC
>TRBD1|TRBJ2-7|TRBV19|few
CASSSWTGYEQYF
TGTGCCAGTAGTAGCTGGACAGGCTACGAGCAGTACTTC
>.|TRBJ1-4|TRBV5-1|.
CASSSSTTFGEKLFF
TGCGCCAGCAGCTCCTCGACTACATTCGGGGAAAAACTGTTTTTT
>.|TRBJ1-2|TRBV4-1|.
CASSQALGNYGYTF
TGCGCCAGCAGCCAAGCTCTCGGTAACTATGGCTACACCTTC
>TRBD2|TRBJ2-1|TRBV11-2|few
CASSPLAGVNEQFF
TGTGCCAGCAGCCCTTTAGCGGGAGTCAATGAGCAGTTCTTC
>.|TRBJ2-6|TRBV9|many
CASSVASSSGANVLTF
TGTGCCAGCAGCGTAGCAAGCAGCTCTGGGGCCAACGTCCTGACTTTC
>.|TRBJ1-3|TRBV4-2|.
CASSHIEVGTGNTIYF
TGTGCCAGCAGCCATATTGAGGTCGGGACTGGAAACACCATATATTTT
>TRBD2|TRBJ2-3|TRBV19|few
CASSLLAVGGDTQYF
TGTGCCAGTAGCTTACTAGCGGTCGGGGGAGATACGCAGTATTTT